A single T cell receptor (beta chain) is shown here with its context. This sample also contains other DNA sequences that code for the same CDR3. This sample stems from a study of shared clonotypes between healthy human individuals. The CDR3 consists of 14 residues. Between the trimmed V and J ends, which lost 6 bases and 4 bases, there was a span of 13 bases. Germline V gives CDR1 MNHEY, CDR2 SVGAGI. The material for each subset, its genomic DNA, was split evenly across several immunoSEQ plates. Repertoires were generated with immunoSEQ multiplex PCR, while TCRdb's copy carries only in-frame clones and drops some. This sample carries around 480,000 clones, approximately 79% of them seen once, and the ten largest clones take roughly an eighth.

Sample: PBMCs. The TCR comes from a woman in her thirties or forties in good health. Some clones in this sample may be carry-over from other donors' samples. This chain connects TRBV6-5 to TRBJ1-3; D is perhaps TRBD1 (5 bases). CDR3 sequence: CASRTDSLGNTIYF. CDR3 DNA sequence: TGTGCCAGCAGGACTGACAGCCTCGGAAACACCATATATTTT.